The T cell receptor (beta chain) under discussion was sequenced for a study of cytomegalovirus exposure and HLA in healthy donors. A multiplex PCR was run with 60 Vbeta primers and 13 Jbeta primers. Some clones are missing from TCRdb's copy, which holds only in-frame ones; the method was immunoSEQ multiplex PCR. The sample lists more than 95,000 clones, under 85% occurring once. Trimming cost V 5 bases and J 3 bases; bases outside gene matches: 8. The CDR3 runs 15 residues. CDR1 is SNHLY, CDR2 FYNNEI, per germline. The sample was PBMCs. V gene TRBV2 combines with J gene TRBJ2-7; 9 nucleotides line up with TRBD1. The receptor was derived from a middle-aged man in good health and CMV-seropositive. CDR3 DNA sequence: TGTGCCAGCAGTAGCCCGGGACAGGGTCTCTACGAGCAGTACTTC. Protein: CASSSPGQGLYEQYF.